This TCR beta chain was documented in a study of blood T cell repertoires in COVID-19. Using immunoSEQ multiplex PCR, the repertoire was profiled, and TCRdb retains in-frame clones only, with some absent. This table holds roughly 150,000 clones, about 85% found once. The sequence was obtained from a woman between 40 and 50 years old with acute COVID-19. Sequencing used PBMCs or T cells enriched from blood (not recorded which).

CDR3 sequence: CASSSDRGFEKLFF. As DNA, the CDR3 is TGTGCCAGCAGCTCGGACAGGGGATTTGAAAAACTGTTTTTT. V is TRBV11-2 and J is TRBJ1-4; 9 nucleotides match TRBD1. V was clipped by 4 bases and J by 7 bases; unmatched bases: 4. The germline gives CDR1 SGHAT, CDR2 FQNNGV. The CDR3 contains 14 residues.